This TCR beta chain was profiled in a study of control samples from healthy donors and cancer patients. TCRdb's copy holds only in-frame clones and misses some; the assay was immunoSEQ multiplex PCR. This table holds about 94,000 clones, 90% found once. Germline loops: CDR1 SGHDT, CDR2 YYEEEE. V was trimmed by 2 bases and J by 8 bases, leaving 8 bases between them. The CDR3 extends over 12 amino acids. Sequenced material: blood. The chain is built from TRBV5-6 and TRBJ1-5, with D uncertain. The TCR comes from a woman younger than 30 in good health. The CDR3 sequence is CASSFRFEPQHF. The CDR3 nucleotides read TGTGCCAGCAGCTTTCGGTTCGAGCCCCAGCATTTT. Drawing the rest from reference TRBV5-6 and TRBJ1-5, the complete variable domain is DAGVTQSPTHLIKTRGQQVTLRCSPKSGHDTVSWYQQALGQGPQFIFQYYEEEERQRGNFPDRFSGHQFPNYSSELNVNALLLGDSALYLCASSFRFEPQHFGDGTRLSIL.